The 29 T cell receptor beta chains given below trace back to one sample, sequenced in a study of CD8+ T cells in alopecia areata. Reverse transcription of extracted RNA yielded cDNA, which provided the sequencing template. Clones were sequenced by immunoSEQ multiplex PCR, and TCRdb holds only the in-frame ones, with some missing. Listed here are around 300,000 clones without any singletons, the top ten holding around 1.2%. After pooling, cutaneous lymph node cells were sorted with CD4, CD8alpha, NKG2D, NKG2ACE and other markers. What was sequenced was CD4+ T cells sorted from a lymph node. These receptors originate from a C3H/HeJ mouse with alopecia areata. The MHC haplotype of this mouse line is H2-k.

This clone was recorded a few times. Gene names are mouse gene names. CDR3 protein: CTCSAGVGNSPLYF. The DNA read from the CDR3 is TGCACCTGCAGTGCAGGGGTGGGTAATTCGCCC. The chain uses TRBV1 and TRBJ1-6; unclear D gene. The read is 3 residues too short to cover the CDR3 end, so that end is filled in from the germline J gene. TRBJ1-6 is assigned to the ORF class and has an uncertain function. This CDR3 region has 14 residues. Trimming took off 1 base at V and 6 bases at J, with 7 bases between the two ends. Germline loops: CDR1 NSQYPW, CDR2 LRSPGD (reference sequence).

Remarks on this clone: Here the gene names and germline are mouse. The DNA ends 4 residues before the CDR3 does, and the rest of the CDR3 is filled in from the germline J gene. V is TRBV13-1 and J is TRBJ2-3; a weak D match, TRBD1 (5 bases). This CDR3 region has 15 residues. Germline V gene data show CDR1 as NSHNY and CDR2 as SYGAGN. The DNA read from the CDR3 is TGTGCCAGCAGTGATGAAGGGGAGAGGGGAGAA. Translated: CASSDEGERGE. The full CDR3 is CASSDEGERGETLYF.

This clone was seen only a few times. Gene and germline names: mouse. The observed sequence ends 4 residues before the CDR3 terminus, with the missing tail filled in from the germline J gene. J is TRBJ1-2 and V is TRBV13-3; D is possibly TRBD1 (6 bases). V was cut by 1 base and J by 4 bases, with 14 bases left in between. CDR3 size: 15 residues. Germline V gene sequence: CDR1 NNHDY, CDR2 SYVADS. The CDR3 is CASSDRQGRSSDYTF. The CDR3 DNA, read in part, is TGTGCCAGCAGTGATAGGCAGGGGAGAAGCTCC.

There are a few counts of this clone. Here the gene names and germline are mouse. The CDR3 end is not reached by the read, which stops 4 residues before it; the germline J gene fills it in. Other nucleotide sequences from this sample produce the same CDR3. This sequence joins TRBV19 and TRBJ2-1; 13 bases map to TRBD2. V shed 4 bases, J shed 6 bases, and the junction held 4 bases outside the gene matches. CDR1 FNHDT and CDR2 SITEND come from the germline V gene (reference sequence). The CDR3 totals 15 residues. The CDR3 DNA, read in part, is TGTGCCAGCAGTCGGACTGGGGGGGCGGGTGCT. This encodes CASSRTGGAGA. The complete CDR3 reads CASSRTGGAGAEQFF.

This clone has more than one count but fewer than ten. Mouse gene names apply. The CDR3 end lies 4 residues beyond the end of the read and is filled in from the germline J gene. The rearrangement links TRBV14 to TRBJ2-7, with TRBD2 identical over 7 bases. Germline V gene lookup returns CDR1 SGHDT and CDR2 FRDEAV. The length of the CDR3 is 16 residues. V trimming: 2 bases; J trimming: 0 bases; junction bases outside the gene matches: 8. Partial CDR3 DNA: TGTGCCAGCAGTTTTCCCTACTGGGGTTCCTCCTAT. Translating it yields CASSFPYWGSSY. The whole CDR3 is CASSFPYWGSSYEQYF.

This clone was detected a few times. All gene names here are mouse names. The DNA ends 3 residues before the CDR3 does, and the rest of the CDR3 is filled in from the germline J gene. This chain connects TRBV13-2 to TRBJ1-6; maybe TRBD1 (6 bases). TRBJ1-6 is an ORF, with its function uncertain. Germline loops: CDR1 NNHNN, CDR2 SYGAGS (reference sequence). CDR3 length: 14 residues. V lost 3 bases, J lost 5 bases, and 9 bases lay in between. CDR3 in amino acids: CASGARDNNSPLYF. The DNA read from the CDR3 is TGTGCCAGCGGTGCCCGGGACAATAATTCGCCC.

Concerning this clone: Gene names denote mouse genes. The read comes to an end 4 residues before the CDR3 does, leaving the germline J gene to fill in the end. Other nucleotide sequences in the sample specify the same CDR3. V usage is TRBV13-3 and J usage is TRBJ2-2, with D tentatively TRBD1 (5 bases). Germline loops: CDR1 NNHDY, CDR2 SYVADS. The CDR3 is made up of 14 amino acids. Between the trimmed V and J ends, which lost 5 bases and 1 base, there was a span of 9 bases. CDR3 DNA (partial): TGTGCCAGCAGCCCAGACAGAAACACCGGG. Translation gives CASSPDRNTG. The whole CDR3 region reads CASSPDRNTGQLYF.

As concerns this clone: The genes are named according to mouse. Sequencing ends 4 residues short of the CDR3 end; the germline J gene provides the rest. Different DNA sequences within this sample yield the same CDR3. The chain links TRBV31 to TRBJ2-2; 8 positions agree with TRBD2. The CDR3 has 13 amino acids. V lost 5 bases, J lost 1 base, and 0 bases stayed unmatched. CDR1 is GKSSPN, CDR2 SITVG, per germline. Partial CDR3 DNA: TGTGCCTGGGACTGGGGAAACACCGGG. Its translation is CAWDWGNTG. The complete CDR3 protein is CAWDWGNTGQLYF.

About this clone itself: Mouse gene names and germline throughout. Here the CDR3 reads CASSAREGAETLYF. The covered CDR3 bases are TGTGCCAGCAGTGCCAGGGAGGGTGCAGAA. V and J are TRBV13-1 and TRBJ2-3, with D perhaps matching TRBD1 (5 bases). Read sequence stops 4 residues before the CDR3 end, and the germline J gene provides the missing end. The CDR3 is made up of 14 amino acids. The germline V gene has CDR1 NSHNY and CDR2 SYGAGN. V lost 3 bases to trimming and J lost 1 base, with 9 bases between them.

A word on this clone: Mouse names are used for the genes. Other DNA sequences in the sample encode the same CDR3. CDR3 bases read: TGTGCCAGCAGTATTGGGGGGGGTCAAAAC. Encoded protein: CASSIGGGQN. The whole CDR3 sequence is CASSIGGGQNTLYF. The gene calls are TRBV19 and TRBJ2-4; 8 bases agree with TRBD2. The read ends 4 residues before the CDR3 terminus; that terminus is restored from the germline J gene. The CDR3 runs to 14 residues. Germline CDR1 and CDR2: FNHDT and SITEND (reference sequence). The ends lost 2 bases at V and 1 base at J; junction bases unmatched: 0.

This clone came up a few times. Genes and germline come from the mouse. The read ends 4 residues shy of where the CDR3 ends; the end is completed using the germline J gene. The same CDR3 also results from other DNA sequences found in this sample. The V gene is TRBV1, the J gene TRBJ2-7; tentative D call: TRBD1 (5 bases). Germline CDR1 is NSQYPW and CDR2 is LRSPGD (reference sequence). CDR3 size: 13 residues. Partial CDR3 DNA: TGCACCTGCAGTGCTCAGGGAGGATAT. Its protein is CTCSAQGGY. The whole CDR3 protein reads CTCSAQGGYEQYF.

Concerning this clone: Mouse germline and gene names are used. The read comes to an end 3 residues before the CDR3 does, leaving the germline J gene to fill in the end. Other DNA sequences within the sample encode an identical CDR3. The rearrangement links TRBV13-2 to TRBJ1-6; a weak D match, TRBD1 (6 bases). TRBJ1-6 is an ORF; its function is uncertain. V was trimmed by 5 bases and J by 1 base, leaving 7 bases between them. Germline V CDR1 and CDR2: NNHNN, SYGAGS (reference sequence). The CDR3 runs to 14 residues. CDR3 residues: CASGDRSYNSPLYF. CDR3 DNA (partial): TGTGCCAGCGGGGACAGATCCTATAATTCGCCC.

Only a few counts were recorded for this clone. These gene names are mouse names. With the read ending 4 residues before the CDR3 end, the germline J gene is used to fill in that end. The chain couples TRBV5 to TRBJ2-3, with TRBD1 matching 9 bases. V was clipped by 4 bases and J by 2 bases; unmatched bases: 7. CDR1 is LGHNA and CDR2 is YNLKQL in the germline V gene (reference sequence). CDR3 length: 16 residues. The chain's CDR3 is CASSLRDRVNAETLYF. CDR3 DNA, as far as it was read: TGTGCCAGCAGCCTCCGGGACAGGGTGAATGCAGAA.

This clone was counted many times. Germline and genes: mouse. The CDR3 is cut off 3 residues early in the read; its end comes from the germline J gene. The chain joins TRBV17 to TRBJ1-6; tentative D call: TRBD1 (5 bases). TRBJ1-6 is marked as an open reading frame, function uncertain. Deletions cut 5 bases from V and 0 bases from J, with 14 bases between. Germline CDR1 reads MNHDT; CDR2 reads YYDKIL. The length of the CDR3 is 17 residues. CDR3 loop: CASSPPPGGSYNSPLYF. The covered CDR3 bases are TGTGCTAGCAGTCCCCCCCCGGGGGGTTCCTATAATTCGCCC.

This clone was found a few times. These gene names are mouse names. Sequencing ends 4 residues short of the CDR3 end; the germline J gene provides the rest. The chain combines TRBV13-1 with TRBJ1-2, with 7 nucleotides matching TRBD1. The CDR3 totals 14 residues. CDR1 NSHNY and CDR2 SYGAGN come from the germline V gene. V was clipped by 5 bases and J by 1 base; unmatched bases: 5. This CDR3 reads CASSPGGINSDYTF. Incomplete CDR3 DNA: TGTGCCAGCAGCCCAGGGGGGATAAACTCC.

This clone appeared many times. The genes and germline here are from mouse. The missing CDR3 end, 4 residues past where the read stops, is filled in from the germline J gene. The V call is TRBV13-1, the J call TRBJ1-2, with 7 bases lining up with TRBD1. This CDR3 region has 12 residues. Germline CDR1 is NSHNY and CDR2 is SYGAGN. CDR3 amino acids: CASSSTGSDYTF. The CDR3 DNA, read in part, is TGTGCCAGCAGCTCGACAGGGTCC.

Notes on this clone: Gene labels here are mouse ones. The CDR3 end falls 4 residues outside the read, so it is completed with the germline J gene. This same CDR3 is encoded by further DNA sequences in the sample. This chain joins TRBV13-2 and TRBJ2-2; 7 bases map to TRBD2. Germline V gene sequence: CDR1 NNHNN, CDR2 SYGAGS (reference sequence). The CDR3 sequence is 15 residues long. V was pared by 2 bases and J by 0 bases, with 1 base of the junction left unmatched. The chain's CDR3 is CASGDWGTNTGQLYF. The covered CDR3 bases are TGTGCCAGCGGTGACTGGGGGACAAACACCGGG.

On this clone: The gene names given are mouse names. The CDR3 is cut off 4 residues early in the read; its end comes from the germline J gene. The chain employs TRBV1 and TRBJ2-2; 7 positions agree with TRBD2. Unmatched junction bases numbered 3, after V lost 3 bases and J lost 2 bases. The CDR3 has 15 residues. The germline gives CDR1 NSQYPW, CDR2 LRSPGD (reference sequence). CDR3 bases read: TGCACCTGCAGTGCCCCGGGACTGAACACCGGG. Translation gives CTCSAPGLNTG. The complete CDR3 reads CTCSAPGLNTGQLYF.

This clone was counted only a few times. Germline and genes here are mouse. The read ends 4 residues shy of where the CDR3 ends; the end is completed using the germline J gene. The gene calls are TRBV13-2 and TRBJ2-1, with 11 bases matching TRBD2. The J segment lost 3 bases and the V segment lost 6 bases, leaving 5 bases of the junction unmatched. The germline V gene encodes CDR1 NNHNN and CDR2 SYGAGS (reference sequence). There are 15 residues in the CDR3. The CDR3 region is CASVLDWGGYAEQFF. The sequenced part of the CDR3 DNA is TGTGCCAGCGTCCTCGACTGGGGGGGCTATGCT.

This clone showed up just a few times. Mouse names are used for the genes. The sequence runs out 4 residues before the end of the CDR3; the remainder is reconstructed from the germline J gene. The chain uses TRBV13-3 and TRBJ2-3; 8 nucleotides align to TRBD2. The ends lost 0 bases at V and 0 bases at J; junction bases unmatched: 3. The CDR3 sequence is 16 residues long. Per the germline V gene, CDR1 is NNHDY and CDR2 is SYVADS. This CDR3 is CASSDESGGSAETLYF. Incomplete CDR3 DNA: TGTGCCAGCAGTGATGAATCTGGGGGGAGTGCAGAA.

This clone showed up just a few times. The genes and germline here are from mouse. CDR3 amino acids: CAWGTGVYAEQFF. CDR3 DNA, as far as it was read: TGTGCCTGGGGCACAGGGGTCTATGCT. The chain joins TRBV31 to TRBJ2-1; TRBD1 matches at 7 bases. Read data end 4 residues before the CDR3 end; the end is taken from the germline J gene. Germline V gene data show CDR1 as GKSSPN and CDR2 as SITVG. This CDR3 is built from 13 residues. V lost 5 bases and J lost 3; bases outside the gene matches: 4. The full variable domain, with the rest looked up from reference TRBV31 and TRBJ2-1, is AQTIHQWPVAEIKAVGSPLSLGCTIKGKSSPNLYWYWQATGGTLQQLFYSITVGQVESVVQLNLSASRPKDDQFILSTEKLLLSHSGFYLCAWGTGVYAEQFFGPGTRLTVL.

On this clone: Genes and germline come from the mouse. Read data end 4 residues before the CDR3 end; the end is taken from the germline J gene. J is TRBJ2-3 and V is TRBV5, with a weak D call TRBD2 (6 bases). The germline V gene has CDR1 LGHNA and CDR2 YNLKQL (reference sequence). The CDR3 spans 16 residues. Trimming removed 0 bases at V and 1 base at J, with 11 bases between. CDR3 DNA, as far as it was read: TGTGCCAGCAGCCAAGATGGGGGAGTCGGTGCAGAA. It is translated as CASSQDGGVGAE. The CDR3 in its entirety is CASSQDGGVGAETLYF.

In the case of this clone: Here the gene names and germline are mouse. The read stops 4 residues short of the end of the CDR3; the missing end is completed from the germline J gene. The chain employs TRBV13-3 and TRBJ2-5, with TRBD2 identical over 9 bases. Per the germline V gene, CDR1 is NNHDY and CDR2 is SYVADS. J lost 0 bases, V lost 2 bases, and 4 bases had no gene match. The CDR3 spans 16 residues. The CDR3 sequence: CASSETGGFNQDTQYF. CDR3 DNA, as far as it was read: TGTGCCAGCAGTGAGACTGGGGGTTTTAACCAAGAC.

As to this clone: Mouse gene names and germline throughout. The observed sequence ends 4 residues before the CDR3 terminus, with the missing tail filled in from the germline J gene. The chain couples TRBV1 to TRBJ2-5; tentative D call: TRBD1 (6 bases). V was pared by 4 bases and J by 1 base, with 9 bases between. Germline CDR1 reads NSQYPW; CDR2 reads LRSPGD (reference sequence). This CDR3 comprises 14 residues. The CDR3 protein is CTCSDRVDQDTQYF. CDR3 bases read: TGCACCTGCAGTGACAGGGTCGACCAAGAC.

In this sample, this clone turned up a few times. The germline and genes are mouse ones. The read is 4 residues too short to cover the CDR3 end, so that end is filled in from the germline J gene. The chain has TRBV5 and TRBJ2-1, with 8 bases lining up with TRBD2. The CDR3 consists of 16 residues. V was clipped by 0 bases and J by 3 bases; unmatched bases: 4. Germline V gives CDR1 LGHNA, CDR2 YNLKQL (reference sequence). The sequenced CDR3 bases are TGTGCCAGCAGCCAAGATTTAGGACTGGGCTATGCT. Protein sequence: CASSQDLGLGYA. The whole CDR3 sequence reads CASSQDLGLGYAEQFF.

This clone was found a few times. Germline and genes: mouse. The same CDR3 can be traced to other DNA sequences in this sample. CDR3 sequence reads: CASSKGLGGYEQYF. CDR3 bases read: TGTGCCAGCAGTAAGGGACTGGGGGGGTAT. J is TRBJ2-7 and V is TRBV19; 13 bases align to TRBD2. The read terminates 4 residues ahead of where the CDR3 ends, so the germline J gene completes it. The CDR3 is 14 residues long. Germline assignment: CDR1 FNHDT and CDR2 SITEND (reference sequence).

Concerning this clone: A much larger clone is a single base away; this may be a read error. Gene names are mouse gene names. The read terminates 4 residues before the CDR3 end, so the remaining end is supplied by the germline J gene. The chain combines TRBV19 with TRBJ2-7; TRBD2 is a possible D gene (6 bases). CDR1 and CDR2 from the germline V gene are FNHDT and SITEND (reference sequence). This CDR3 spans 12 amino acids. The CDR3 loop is CASSDLGYEQYF. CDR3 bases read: TGTGCCAGCAGTGATCTGGGGTAT.

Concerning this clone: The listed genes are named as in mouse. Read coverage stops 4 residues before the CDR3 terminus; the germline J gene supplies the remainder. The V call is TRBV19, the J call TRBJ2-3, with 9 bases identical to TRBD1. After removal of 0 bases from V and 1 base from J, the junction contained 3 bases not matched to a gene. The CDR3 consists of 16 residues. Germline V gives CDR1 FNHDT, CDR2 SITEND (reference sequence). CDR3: CASSIGRDRGAETLYF. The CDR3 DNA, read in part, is TGTGCCAGCAGTATAGGCCGGGACAGGGGTGCAGAA.

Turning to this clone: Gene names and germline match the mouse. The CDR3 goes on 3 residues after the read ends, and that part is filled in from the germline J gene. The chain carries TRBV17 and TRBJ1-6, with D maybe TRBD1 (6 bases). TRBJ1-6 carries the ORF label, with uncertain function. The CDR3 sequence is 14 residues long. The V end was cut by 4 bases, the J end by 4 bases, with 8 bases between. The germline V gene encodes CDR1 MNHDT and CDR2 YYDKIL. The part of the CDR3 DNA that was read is TGTGCTAGCAGTAACCAGGGGTATAATTCGCCC. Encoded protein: CASSNQGYNSP. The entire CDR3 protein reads CASSNQGYNSPLYF.